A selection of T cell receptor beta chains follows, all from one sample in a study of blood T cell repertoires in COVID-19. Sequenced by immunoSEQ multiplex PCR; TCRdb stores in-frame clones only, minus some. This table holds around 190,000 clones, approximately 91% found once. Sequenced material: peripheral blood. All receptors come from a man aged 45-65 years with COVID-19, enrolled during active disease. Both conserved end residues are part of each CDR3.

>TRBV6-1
CASSERKGANTGELFF
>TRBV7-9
CASSSGTRGPYEQYF
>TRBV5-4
CASSLNWDTQYF
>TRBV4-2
CASSQGGTSGGARETQYF
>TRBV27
CASSSGLAGGGEQFF
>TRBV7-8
CASRPRWGDTIYF
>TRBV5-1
CASSLAQRDSPLHF
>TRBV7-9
CASSLTGANEKLFF
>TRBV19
CASSQTRGPNYGYTF
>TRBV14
CASSQGNPRTGGAGTGELFF
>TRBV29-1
CSVGQGFGSPLHF
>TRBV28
CASSSTAGTGGLGEQFF
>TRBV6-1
CASSEPNGGQPQHF
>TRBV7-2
CASSLLPSGVISYNEQFF
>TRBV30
CAWTIGAGVSYGYTF
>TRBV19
CASMRDRSSYNEQFF
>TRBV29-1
CSGGQWNTEAFF
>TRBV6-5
CASRGGSSYNEQFF
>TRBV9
CASSLNRDRNSPLHF
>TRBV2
CASSLPSGRYQETQYF
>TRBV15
CATSRDLTSGRSDTQYF
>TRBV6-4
CASRFTSSRTDTQYF
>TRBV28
CASGGGSTDTQYF
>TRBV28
CASTLNPTAGFFNEQYF
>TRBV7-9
CASSLEENYGYTF
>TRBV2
CASNQGTPYQPQHF
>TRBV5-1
CASSFTGGDHNEQFF
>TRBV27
CASSLYPGQGADGYTF
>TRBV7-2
CASSFFPGTGEKLFF
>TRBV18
CASSTGTGGYEQYF
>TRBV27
CASSLFGSGGDYSTDTQYF
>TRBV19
CASSNPGQAHEAFF
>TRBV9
CASSVAGGQSTDTQYF
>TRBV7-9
CASSLVLRDNQETQYF
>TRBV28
CASFRQGTNTGELFF
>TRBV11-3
CASSPGQGDTGELFF
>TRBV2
CASSTDRTWDTGELFF
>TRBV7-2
CASRGGGAVDTQYF
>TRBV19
CASSPGTSTDTQYF
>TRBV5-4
CASTLKRGGPDTQYF
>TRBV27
CASSLERAYNEQFF
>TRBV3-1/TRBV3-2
CASSPRLIQNTEAFF
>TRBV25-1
CASSEYGGRGEEKLFF
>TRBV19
CASSIGQGSYEQYF
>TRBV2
CASSEARGGRYEQFF
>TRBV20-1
CSALGSDTQYF
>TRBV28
CASSLSGTLREQYF
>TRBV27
CASSWDRVRGANVLTF